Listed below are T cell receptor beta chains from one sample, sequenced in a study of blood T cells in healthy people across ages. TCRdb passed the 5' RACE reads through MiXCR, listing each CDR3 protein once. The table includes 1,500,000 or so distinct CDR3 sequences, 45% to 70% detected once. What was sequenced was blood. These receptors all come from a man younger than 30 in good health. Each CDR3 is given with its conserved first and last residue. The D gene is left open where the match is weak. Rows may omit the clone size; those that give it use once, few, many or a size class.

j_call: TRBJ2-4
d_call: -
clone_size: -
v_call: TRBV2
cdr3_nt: TGTGCCAGCAGTGAGAGCCGCGACATTCAGTACTTC
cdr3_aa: CASSESRDIQYF

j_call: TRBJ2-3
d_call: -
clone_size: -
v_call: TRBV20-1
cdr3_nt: TGCAGTGAGGGGGTTAAGGATACGCAGTATTTT
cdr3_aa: CSEGVKDTQYF

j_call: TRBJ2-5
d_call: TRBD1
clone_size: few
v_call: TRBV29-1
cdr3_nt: TGCAGCGTCACAGGGGATCCCCTCAATCAAGAGACCCAGTACTTC
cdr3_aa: CSVTGDPLNQETQYF

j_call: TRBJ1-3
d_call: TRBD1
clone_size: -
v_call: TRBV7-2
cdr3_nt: TGTGCCAGCAGCCCTAGGGGGGGGACAGGGTTTACTGGAAACACCATATATTTT
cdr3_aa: CASSPRGGTGFTGNTIYF

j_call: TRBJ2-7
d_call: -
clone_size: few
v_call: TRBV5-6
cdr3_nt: TGTGCCAGCAGCTTGGGACTTTTATTCTACGAGCAGTACTTC
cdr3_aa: CASSLGLLFYEQYF

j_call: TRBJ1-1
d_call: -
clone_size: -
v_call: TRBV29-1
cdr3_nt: TGCAGCGCGGTACAGGGTCGTCTGACTGAAGCTTTCTTT
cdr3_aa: CSAVQGRLTEAFF

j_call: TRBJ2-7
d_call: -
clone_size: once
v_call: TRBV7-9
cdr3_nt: TGTGCCAGCAGCTTTGGGGACTCCGAATACGAGCAGTACTTC
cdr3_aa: CASSFGDSEYEQYF

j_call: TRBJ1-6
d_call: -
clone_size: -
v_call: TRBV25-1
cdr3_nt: TGTGCCAGCAGAGCCGGGCTTAGGCCCCTCCACTTT
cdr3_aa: CASRAGLRPLHF

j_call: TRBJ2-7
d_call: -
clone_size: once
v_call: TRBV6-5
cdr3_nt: TGTGCCAGCAGTTACCCGACCGGGGTCAACTACGAGCAGTACTTC
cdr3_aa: CASSYPTGVNYEQYF

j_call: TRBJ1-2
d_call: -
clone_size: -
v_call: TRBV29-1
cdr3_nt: TGCAGCGTTGATGGGGGAAGCGGCTACACCTTC
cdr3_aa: CSVDGGSGYTF

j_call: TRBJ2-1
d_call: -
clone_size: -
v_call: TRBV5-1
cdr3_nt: TGCGCCAGCAGCTTGCTAGCCCCAAACAATGAGCAGTTCTTC
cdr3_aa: CASSLLAPNNEQFF

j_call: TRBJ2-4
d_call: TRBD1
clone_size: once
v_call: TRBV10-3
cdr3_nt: TGTGCCATCAGACCCGAGACAGGGGCGGACATTCAGTACTTC
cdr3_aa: CAIRPETGADIQYF

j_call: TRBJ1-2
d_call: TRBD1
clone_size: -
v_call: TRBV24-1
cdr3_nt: TGTGCCACCAGTGACCGGGACAGGGGCAATGGCTACACCTTC
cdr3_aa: CATSDRDRGNGYTF

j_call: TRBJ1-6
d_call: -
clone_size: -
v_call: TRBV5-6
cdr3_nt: TGTGCCAGCAGTAGGGACACGGCGGCGTATAATTCACCCCTCCACTTT
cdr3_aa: CASSRDTAAYNSPLHF

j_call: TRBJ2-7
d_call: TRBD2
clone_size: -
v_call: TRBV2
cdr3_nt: TGTGCCAGCCGTCTTATTACCGGGACTAGAGGCGAGCAGTACTTC
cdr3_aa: CASRLITGTRGEQYF

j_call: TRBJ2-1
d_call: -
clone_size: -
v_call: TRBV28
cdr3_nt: TGTGCCAGCAGTTCGGCCGGGGTTAACAATGAGCAGTTCTTC
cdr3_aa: CASSSAGVNNEQFF

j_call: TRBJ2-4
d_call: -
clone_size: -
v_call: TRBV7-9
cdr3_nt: TGTGCCAGCAGCTTAGTAGACCATTGGTACTTC
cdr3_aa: CASSLVDHWYF

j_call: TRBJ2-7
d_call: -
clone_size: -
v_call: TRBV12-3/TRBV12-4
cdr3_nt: TGTGCCAGCAGTTTTCACAGGCGAGGCGAGCAGTACTTC
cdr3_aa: CASSFHRRGEQYF

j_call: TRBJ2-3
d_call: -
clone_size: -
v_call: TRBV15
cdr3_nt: TGTGCCACCAGCAAAGGCACAGATACGCAGTATTTT
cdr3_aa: CATSKGTDTQYF

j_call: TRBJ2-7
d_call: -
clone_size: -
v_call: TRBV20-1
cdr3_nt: TGCAGTGCCAAGTGGGGTTTCGAGCAGTACTTC
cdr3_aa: CSAKWGFEQYF

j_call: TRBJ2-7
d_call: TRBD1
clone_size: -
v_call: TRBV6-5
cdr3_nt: TGTGCCAGCAGGCGAAGACAGGGGGCCTACGAGCAGTACTTC
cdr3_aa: CASRRRQGAYEQYF

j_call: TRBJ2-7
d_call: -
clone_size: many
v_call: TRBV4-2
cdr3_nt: TGTGCCAGCAGCCAGAGGGACGCCGACGCCTACGAGCAGTACTTC
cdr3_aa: CASSQRDADAYEQYF

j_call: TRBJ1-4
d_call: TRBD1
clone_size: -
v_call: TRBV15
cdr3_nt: TGTGCCACCAGCAGAGATCGGGCAGGGGGCTCTGAAAAACTGTTTTTT
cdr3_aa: CATSRDRAGGSEKLFF

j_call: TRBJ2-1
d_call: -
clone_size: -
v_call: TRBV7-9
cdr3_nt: TGTGCCAGCAGCTTAGTTGGGTCCCTCTCCTACAATGAGCAGTTCTTC
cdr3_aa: CASSLVGSLSYNEQFF

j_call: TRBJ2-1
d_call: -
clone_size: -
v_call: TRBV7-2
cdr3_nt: TGTGCCAGCAGCTTAGAGGGCGCGGCCAATGAGCAGTTCTTC
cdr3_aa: CASSLEGAANEQFF

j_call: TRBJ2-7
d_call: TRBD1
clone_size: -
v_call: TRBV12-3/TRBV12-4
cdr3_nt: TGTGCCAGCAGTGCCCCGGGACAGGTTAGTTTCTACGAGCAGTACTTC
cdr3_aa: CASSAPGQVSFYEQYF

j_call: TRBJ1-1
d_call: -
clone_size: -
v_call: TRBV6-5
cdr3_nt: TGTGCCAGCGGCGGGACTCTGAACACTGAAGCTTTCTTT
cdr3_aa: CASGGTLNTEAFF

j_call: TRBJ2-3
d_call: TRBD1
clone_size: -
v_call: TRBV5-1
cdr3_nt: TGCGCCAGCAGCGGCGGCAGGGGGCAAACAGATACGCAGTATTTT
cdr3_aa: CASSGGRGQTDTQYF

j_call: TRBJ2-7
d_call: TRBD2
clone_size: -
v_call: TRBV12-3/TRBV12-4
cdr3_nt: TGTGCCCGGGGAGGGTATGCCTCCGAGCAGTACTTC
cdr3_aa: CARGGYASEQYF

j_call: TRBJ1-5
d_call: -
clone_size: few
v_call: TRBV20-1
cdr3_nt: TGCAGTGCGCAGGATCATCAGCCCCAGCATTTT
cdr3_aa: CSAQDHQPQHF

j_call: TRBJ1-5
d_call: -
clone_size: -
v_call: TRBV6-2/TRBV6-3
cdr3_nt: TGTGCCAGCAGCCCCAGGGTTAGCAATCAGCCCCAGCATTTT
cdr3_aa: CASSPRVSNQPQHF

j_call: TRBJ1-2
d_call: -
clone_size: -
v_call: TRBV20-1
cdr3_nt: TGCAGTGCTAGAGGGGACATCCGCCCGGGCTATGGCTACACCTTC
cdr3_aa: CSARGDIRPGYGYTF

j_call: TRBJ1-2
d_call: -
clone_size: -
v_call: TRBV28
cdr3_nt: TGTGCCAGCAGTAGAGAGGGTGGTGGCTACACCTTC
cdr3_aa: CASSREGGGYTF

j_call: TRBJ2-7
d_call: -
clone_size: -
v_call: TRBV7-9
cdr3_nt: TGTGCCAGCAGCTTACTGGGGGCGGGGCGACCAACTCAATACGAGCAGTACTTC
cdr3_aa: CASSLLGAGRPTQYEQYF

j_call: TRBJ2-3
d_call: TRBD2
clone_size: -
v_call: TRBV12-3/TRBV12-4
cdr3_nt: TGTGCCAGCAATTTCGCGGGAGGACCAGATACGCAGTATTTT
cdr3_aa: CASNFAGGPDTQYF

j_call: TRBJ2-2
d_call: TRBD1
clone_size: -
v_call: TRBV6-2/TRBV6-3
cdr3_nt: TGTGCCAGCAGTAAAATCCCGGGACAGGGAGAGACCGGGGAGCTGTTTTTT
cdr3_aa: CASSKIPGQGETGELFF

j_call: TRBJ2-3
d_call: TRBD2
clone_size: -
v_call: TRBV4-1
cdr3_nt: TGCGCCAGCAGCCGACTAGAGCGGGGAAGCACAGATACGCAGTATTTT
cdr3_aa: CASSRLERGSTDTQYF

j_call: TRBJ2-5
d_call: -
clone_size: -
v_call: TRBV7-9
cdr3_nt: TGTGCCAGCAGGTTCCCGACGGCGTCCCAGGAGACCCAGTACTTC
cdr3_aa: CASRFPTASQETQYF

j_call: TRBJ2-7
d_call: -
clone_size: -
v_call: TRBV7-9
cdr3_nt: TGTGCCAGCAGCCCTCGTCCGGGCGAGCAGTACTTC
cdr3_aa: CASSPRPGEQYF

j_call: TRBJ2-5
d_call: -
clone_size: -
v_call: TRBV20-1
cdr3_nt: TGCAGTGCTAACGCGAACCAAGAGACCCAGTACTTC
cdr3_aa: CSANANQETQYF

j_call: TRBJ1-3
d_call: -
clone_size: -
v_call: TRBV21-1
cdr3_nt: TGTGCCAGCAGTTCGGAGAGCCTTTCTGGAAACACCATATATTTT
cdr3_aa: CASSSESLSGNTIYF

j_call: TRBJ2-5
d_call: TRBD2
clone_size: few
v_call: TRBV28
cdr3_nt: TGTGCCAGCACCTGGGGGGGACTAAGACTTCAAGAGACCCAGTACTTC
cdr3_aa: CASTWGGLRLQETQYF

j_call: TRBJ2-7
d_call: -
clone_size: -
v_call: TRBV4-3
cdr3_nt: TGCGCCAGCAGCCAAGATGGGGGCAACTCCTACGAGCAGTACTTC
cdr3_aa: CASSQDGGNSYEQYF

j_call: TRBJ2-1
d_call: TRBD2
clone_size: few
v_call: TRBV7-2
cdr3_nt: TGTGCCAGCAGCTTAACTAGCGGGGGGGGCTCCTACAATGAGCAGTTCTTC
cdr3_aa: CASSLTSGGGSYNEQFF

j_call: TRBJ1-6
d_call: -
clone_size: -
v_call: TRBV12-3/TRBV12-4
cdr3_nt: TGTGCCAGCAGTTTCGGGACTTTTAATTCACCCCTCCACTTT
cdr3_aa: CASSFGTFNSPLHF

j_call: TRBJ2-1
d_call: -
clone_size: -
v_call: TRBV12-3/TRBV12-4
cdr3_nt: TGTGCCAGCAGACCAGCCGGAGCAGTGAAGAACAATGAGCAGTTCTTC
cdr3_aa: CASRPAGAVKNNEQFF

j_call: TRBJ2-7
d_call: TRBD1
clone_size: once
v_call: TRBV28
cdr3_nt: TGTGCCAGCAGTTCAACAGGTGGGACAGGGAACCCCTACGAGCAGTACTTC
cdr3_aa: CASSSTGGTGNPYEQYF

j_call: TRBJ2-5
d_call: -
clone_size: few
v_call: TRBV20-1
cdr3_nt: TGCAGTGCTAGGTTACCACTGGGCGAGACCCAGTACTTC
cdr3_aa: CSARLPLGETQYF

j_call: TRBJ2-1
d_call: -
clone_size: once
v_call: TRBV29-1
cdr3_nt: TGCAGCGTGGGCTTGGAGACCCAGTTCTTC
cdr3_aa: CSVGLETQFF

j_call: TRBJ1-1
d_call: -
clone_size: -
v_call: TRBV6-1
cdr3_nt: TGTGCCAGCAGGATGATGATAATAGGACAGACCATACACCTGAACACTGAAGCTTTCTTT
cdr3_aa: CASRMMIIGQTIHLNTEAFF

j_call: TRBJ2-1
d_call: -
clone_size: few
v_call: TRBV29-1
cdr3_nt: TGCAGCGGGCGGGTTAATGAGCAGTTCTTC
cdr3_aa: CSGRVNEQFF

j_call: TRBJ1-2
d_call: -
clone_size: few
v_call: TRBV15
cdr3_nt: TGTGCCACCAGCAGCAACAGGGTGCTCGTCTATGGCTACACCTTC
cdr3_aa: CATSSNRVLVYGYTF

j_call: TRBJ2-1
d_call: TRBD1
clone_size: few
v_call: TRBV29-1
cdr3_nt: TGCAGCGTGGTTGGACAGGGATGGGATGAGCAGTTCTTC
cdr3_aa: CSVVGQGWDEQFF

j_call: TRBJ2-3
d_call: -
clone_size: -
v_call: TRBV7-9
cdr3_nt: TGTGCCAGCAGCTTACATCCAGATACGCGGTATTTT
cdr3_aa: CASSLHPDTRYF

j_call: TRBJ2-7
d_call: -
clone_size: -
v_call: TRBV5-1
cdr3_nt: TGCGCCAGCAGCCCCCGCTTGGGGGAGGCATCCTACGAGCAGTACTTC
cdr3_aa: CASSPRLGEASYEQYF

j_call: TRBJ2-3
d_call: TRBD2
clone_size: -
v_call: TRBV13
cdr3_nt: TGTGCCAGCAGGAGTACGGGACTAGCGGGGAGCACAGATACGCAGTATTTT
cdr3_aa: CASRSTGLAGSTDTQYF

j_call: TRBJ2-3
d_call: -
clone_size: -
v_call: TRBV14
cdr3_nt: TGTGCCAGCAGCCAAGATCCTAGCCCATCCACAGATACGCAGTATTTT
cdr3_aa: CASSQDPSPSTDTQYF